The 17 T cell receptor beta chains below all came from one sample that was sequenced in a study of cytomegalovirus exposure and HLA in healthy donors. The PCR contained 60 Vbeta and 13 Jbeta primers. The protocol was immunoSEQ multiplex PCR, while the TCRdb copy is restricted to in-frame clones and leaves out a portion. The sample has about 130,000 clones, roughly 70% seen once; the top ten hold approximately 3.4%. Sequencing input: PBMCs. The receptors stem from a man aged 35 to 55 in good health and CMV-seronegative.

The chain couples TRBV2 to TRBJ2-7, with 11 bases fitting TRBD2. CDR1 is SNHLY, CDR2 FYNNEI, per germline. J lost 5 bases, V lost 6 bases, and 9 bases had no gene match. This CDR3 contains 15 residues. The CDR3 bases are TGTGCCAGCAGGAGGTGGACTAGCGGGCGGGACGAGCAGTACTTC. It translates to CASRRWTSGRDEQYF.

The table lists this clone with a few counts. V is TRBV9 and J is TRBJ1-1, with D possibly being TRBD1 (6 bases). This CDR3 is built from 15 residues. Trimming took off 3 bases at V and 1 base at J, with 13 bases between the two ends. The germline CDR1 and CDR2 sequences are SGDLS and YYNGEE. The CDR3 loop reads CASSAKTGTNTEAFF. In nucleotides, the CDR3 is TGTGCCAGCAGCGCTAAGACAGGAACGAACACTGAAGCTTTCTTT.

This chain links TRBV10-3 with TRBJ2-7; TRBD1 matches at 8 bases. CDR3 length: 12 amino acids. Germline V gives CDR1 ENHRY, CDR2 SYGVKD. Trimming cost V 7 bases and J 5 bases; bases outside gene matches: 4. The CDR3 DNA is TGTGCCATCAAACCAGGGGGCGACGAGCAGTACTTC. This gives the protein CAIKPGGDEQYF.

This sequence joins TRBV28 and TRBJ1-2; 8 nucleotides line up with TRBD1. Germline V gives CDR1 MDHEN, CDR2 SYDVKM. With 3 bases clipped from V and 6 bases from J, the junction kept 9 bases outside the gene matches. This CDR3 is 15 amino acids long. The CDR3 spells CASSFSGRGRDGYTF. CDR3 in DNA: TGTGCCAGCAGTTTTAGCGGCAGGGGGCGGGATGGCTACACCTTC.

The chain recombines TRBV15 with TRBJ2-7; TRBD2 matches at 10 bases. The germline V gene has CDR1 LNHNV and CDR2 YYDKDF (reference sequence). Trimming removed 4 bases from V and 4 bases from J; junction bases left unmatched: 1. The CDR3 is made up of 13 amino acids. CDR3 nucleotide sequence: TGTGCCACCAGCACTAGCGGGAGTTACGAGCAGTACTTC. Translated, it gives CATSTSGSYEQYF. Variable domain in full (rest from reference TRBV15 and TRBJ2-7): DAMVIQNPRYQVTQFGKPVTLSCSQTLNHNVMYWYQQKSSQAPKLLFHYYDKDFNNEADTPDNFQSRRPNTSFCFLDIRSPGLGDTAMYLCATSTSGSYEQYFGPGTRLTVT.

The chain recombines TRBV7-9 with TRBJ1-2; weak D call: TRBD1 (6 bases). CDR1 is SEHNR, CDR2 FQNEAQ, per germline (reference sequence). Trimming stripped 4 bases from V and 6 bases from J, with 18 bases between. This CDR3 has 15 residues. Here the CDR3 reads CASSSTQGTLHGYTF. In DNA, the CDR3 is TGTGCCAGCAGCTCGACCCAGGGGACCCTTCATGGCTACACCTTC.

This chain links TRBV19 with TRBJ2-1; tentatively, D is TRBD1 (5 bases). The CDR3 runs 17 residues. Germline V lookup: CDR1 LNHDA, CDR2 SQIVND (reference sequence). Trimming removed 0 bases at V and 3 bases at J, with 15 bases between. The chain's CDR3 is CASSIDRWQGIYNEQFF. CDR3 in DNA: TGTGCCAGTAGTATAGATCGCTGGCAGGGCATCTACAATGAGCAGTTCTTC.

V usage is TRBV9 and J usage is TRBJ2-3; a weak D match, TRBD1 (6 bases). V lost 3 bases to trimming and J lost 2 bases, with 16 bases between them. The CDR3 totals 16 residues. Germline CDR1 reads SGDLS; CDR2 reads YYNGEE. CDR3 loop: CASSDRQESDTDTQYF. The CDR3 coding sequence is TGTGCCAGCAGCGACCGACAGGAGAGTGACACAGATACGCAGTATTTT.

This clone has just one count. The chain recombines TRBV2 with TRBJ1-2; the D gene is possibly TRBD1 (6 bases). The length of the CDR3 is 14 residues. The germline CDR1 and CDR2 sequences are SNHLY and FYNNEI. V was pared by 8 bases and J by 1 base, with 14 bases between. The CDR3 DNA is TGTGCCAGCGAAAACAGGGTCAGTAACTATGGCTACACCTTC. Amino acids: CASENRVSNYGYTF.

This chain uses TRBV5-1 with TRBJ1-4; 9 nucleotides match TRBD1. Germline V gives CDR1 SGHRS, CDR2 YFSETQ. CDR3 length: 14 amino acids. The J segment lost 8 bases and the V segment lost 7 bases, leaving 9 bases of the junction unmatched. Written as DNA, the CDR3 is TGCGCCAGCGGCACCGGGACAGGGAAAGAAAAACTGTTTTTT. This gives the protein CASGTGTGKEKLFF.

By share, this clone counts as medium-sized (0.01 to 0.1%). The rearrangement links TRBV5-5 to TRBJ1-2; no reliable D call. CDR1 and CDR2 (germline): SGHKS, YYEKEE (reference sequence). Trimming stripped 3 bases from V and 4 bases from J, with 4 bases between. The CDR3 loop spans 11 amino acids. Here the CDR3 reads CASSWLYGYTF. The DNA for the CDR3 is TGTGCCAGCAGCTGGCTCTATGGCTACACCTTC.

The chain carries TRBV5-6 and TRBJ2-1; the match to TRBD2 covers 12 bases. The CDR3 consists of 16 residues. Germline CDR1 SGHDT, CDR2 YYEEEE. V shed 4 bases, J shed 9 bases, and the junction held 11 bases outside the gene matches. The CDR3: CASSALAGGPWGEQFF. The DNA of the CDR3 is TGTGCCAGCAGCGCTCTAGCGGGAGGGCCATGGGGTGAGCAGTTCTTC.

V usage is TRBV6-5 and J usage is TRBJ2-2; 9 positions match TRBD1. The CDR3 covers 15 residues. J gave up 7 bases and V 8 bases, and 11 bases lay outside the gene matches. Germline loops: CDR1 MNHEY, CDR2 SVGAGI. The CDR3 loop reads CASRPDRGGIGELFF. CDR3 bases: TGTGCCAGCCGGCCGGACAGGGGCGGCATCGGGGAGCTGTTTTTT.

The chain has TRBV7-9 and TRBJ2-1; 8 positions match TRBD1. The CDR3 spans 17 residues. V was pared by 1 base and J by 5 bases, with 10 bases of the junction left unmatched. Germline loops: CDR1 SEHNR, CDR2 FQNEAQ (reference sequence). The CDR3 DNA sequence: TGTGCCAGCAGCTTAGGACTAGGGACAGGATATCACAATGAGCAGTTCTTC. This codes for CASSLGLGTGYHNEQFF.

The genes are TRBV4-3 and TRBJ2-7; 12 bases fit TRBD2. Germline CDR1 is LGHNA and CDR2 is YSLEER. The CDR3 sequence is 15 residues long. V was clipped by 5 bases and J by 2 bases; unmatched bases: 4. The chain's CDR3 is CASSASSGGAYEQYF. The CDR3 DNA is TGCGCCAGCAGCGCCTCTAGCGGGGGGGCCTACGAGCAGTACTTC.

The chain recombines TRBV4-1 with TRBJ2-1, with D unclear. The V gene's germline CDR1 is MGHRA and CDR2 YSYEKL. V was pared by 4 bases and J by 0 bases, with 4 bases between. The CDR3 has 13 residues. CDR3: CASSRSSYNEQFF. In DNA, the CDR3 is TGCGCCAGCAGCCGGAGCTCCTACAATGAGCAGTTCTTC.

The chain is built from TRBV5-1 and TRBJ2-3; 12 bases map to TRBD2. Germline CDR1 is SGHRS and CDR2 is YFSETQ. Trimming took 3 bases from V and 11 from J; bases not matched to a gene: 10. The CDR3 is 15 amino acids. The CDR3 DNA is TGCGCCAGCAGCTCATATGGACTAGCGGGAAATGAGCAGTATTTT. Protein product: CASSSYGLAGNEQYF.